One and the same sample provided the 10 T cell receptor beta chains below, sequenced in a study of T cell responses to AZD1222 COVID-19 vaccine. TCRdb's copy holds only in-frame clones and misses some; the assay was immunoSEQ multiplex PCR. The sample consists of about 120,000 clones, approximately 90% of them appearing once. Specimen: peripheral blood, collected on day 0 of AZD1222 vaccination. The receptor source for this set is an adult in good health.

The chain couples TRBV6-4 to TRBJ1-1; 7 bases match TRBD1. This CDR3 comprises 14 residues. Trimming took 5 bases from V and 11 from J; bases not matched to a gene: 14. Germline V gene data show CDR1 as MRHNA and CDR2 as SNTAGT. The DNA for the CDR3 is TGTGCCAGCAGTTCCGGGACAGTACCGGAGGGGGCTTTCTTT. Its protein is CASSSGTVPEGAFF.

The gene calls are TRBV27 and TRBJ2-1; 10 bases line up with TRBD2. J was trimmed by 8 bases and V by 6 bases; bases with no gene match: 13. The CDR3 extends over 16 amino acids. In germline, CDR1 is MNHEY, CDR2 SMNVEV (reference sequence). CDR3 bases: TGTGCCAGCAGAATCCTAGCGGGAGTCTTAACGGATGAGCAGTTCTTC. This gives the protein CASRILAGVLTDEQFF.

The gene calls are TRBV18 and TRBJ1-2, with no clear D. Deletions cut 2 bases from V and 0 bases from J, with 16 bases between. Germline lookup yields CDR1 KGHSH and CDR2 LQKENI. The CDR3 contains 17 residues. This chain's CDR3 is CASSPGQTSGANYGYTF. The CDR3 DNA reads as TGTGCCAGCTCACCAGGGCAAACCTCCGGAGCTAACTATGGCTACACCTTC.

The chain combines TRBV7-9 with TRBJ1-2, with D maybe TRBD1 (6 bases). CDR1 is SEHNR and CDR2 is FQNEAQ in the germline V gene (reference sequence). Trimming took off 5 bases at V and 0 bases at J, with 13 bases between the two ends. CDR3 length: 15 residues. The CDR3 DNA reads as TGTGCCAGCAGCCTGAGGACAGAAGCTAACTATGGCTACACCTTC. It encodes CASSLRTEANYGYTF.

Of note for this clone: At one end, the junction sequence differs from germline, possibly due to a read error. The V call is TRBV18, the J call TRBJ1-6; no clear D. In germline, CDR1 is KGHSH, CDR2 LQKENI. The CDR3 is made up of 15 amino acids. CDR3 nucleotides: TGTGCCAGCTCCCCCACGGAGGCACCTCATTCGCCCCTCCACTTT. Its translation: CASSPTEAPHSPLHF.

The rearrangement links TRBV11-2 to TRBJ2-5; D unclear. V was pared by 3 bases and J by 5 bases, with 4 bases between. CDR1 SGHAT and CDR2 FQNNGV come from the germline V gene. The CDR3 totals 11 residues. CDR3 bases: TGTGCCAGCAGCTTCTCTGAGACCCAGTACTTC. This gives the protein CASSFSETQYF.

V usage is TRBV28 and J usage is TRBJ1-5, with D unresolved. Per germline, CDR1 MDHEN and CDR2 SYDVKM. The CDR3 is 14 residues long. Trimming took off 1 base at V and 4 bases at J, with 8 bases between the two ends. CDR3 residues: CASSLLSRNQPQHF. The CDR3 DNA is TGTGCCAGCAGTTTATTAAGTCGTAATCAGCCCCAGCATTTT.

CDR3 in DNA: TGTGCCAGCACCCCCATCCGGGAGGGCTACACCTTC. It translates to CASTPIREGYTF. The chain has TRBV2 and TRBJ1-2, with unresolved D. This CDR3 comprises 12 residues. V lost 7 bases and J 8 bases, leaving 14 bases between the germline ends. CDR1 SNHLY and CDR2 FYNNEI come from the germline V gene.

The rearrangement uses TRBV11-2 and TRBJ1-1; D gene ambiguous. Trimming stripped 7 bases from V and 9 bases from J, with 12 bases between. The CDR3 has 11 residues. The V gene's germline CDR1 is SGHAT and CDR2 FQNNGV. CDR3: CASTRERKAFF. The CDR3 DNA reads TGTGCCAGCACCCGGGAGCGGAAAGCTTTCTTT.

This clone was observed once. This chain connects TRBV4-1 to TRBJ2-2; no definite D call. Trimming shortened V by 1 base and J by 6 bases, and 6 bases separated the two germline ends. The germline gives CDR1 MGHRA, CDR2 YSYEKL. This CDR3 has 13 amino acids. CDR3 coding DNA: TGCGCCAGCAGCCAAGGGCCCTCCGGGGAGCTGTTTTTT. It yields the protein CASSQGPSGELFF.